The present TCR beta chain was sequenced within a study of spatial heterogeneity in lung cancer. For the study at large: A consistent excess of beta-chain over alpha-chain sequences was detected.

The time point is: sample taken at primary tumor resection. Extraction of whole RNA from tumor, nontumor lung or frozen PBMC preceded unsorted sequencing. The CDR3 loop spans 15 amino acids. V dropped 11 bases and J dropped 2 bases, with 20 bases sitting between them. This clonotype was recorded many times. Every TCR cDNA molecule bore a unique molecular identifier. TCRdb recomputed calls from the 5' RACE reads with MiXCR, one row per CDR3 protein. The data contain about 82,000 distinct CDR3 sequences, over 10% of them singletons. The sequence came from a male donor with early-stage non-small cell lung cancer. V usage is TRBV23-1 and J usage is TRBJ2-3; D might be TRBD2 (6 bases). TRBV23-1 is annotated as an ORF whose role is uncertain. Sample: PBMCs, taken at surgery. DNA for the CDR3: TGCGCCTCAACAAGGGCTAGCGTTTACACAGATACGCAGTATTTT. Encoded protein: CASTRASVYTDTQYF.